What follows is one T cell receptor beta chain and its context. The data derive from a study of T cell responses to AZD1222 COVID-19 vaccine. V was clipped by 12 bases and J by 1 base, with 17 bases between them. This CDR3 region has 14 residues. Germline V lookup: CDR1 KGHDR, CDR2 SFDVKD. TCRdb's table, derived via immunoSEQ multiplex PCR, lists solely in-frame clones and lacks some. In the table there are some 130,000 clones, over 80% of which are singletons. The sequence was collected from an adult who received the AZD1222 COVID-19 vaccine. The specimen comprised peripheral blood, sampled 28 days after the second AZD1222 dose. This chain connects TRBV24-1 to TRBJ1-1; D may be TRBD1 (6 bases). This chain's CDR3 is CAVKKGHENTEAFF. The CDR3 bases are TGTGCCGTTAAAAAGGGACACGAGAACACTGAAGCTTTCTTT.